Below, one T cell receptor (beta chain) is given with its context. Profiling relied on immunoSEQ multiplex PCR, and the TCRdb table lists in-frame clones only, not all of them. The profile shows over 20,000 clones, over 55% of them singletons. The data derive from a study of blood T cell repertoires in COVID-19. As for the study in general: COVID-19 samples collected from the United States, Italy and Spain covered acute and convalescent phases.

The CDR3 runs to 14 residues. Trimming at V came to 3 bases and at J to 5 bases, leaving 5 bases not matched to a gene. The germline CDR1 and CDR2 sequences are MNHEY and SMNVEV (reference sequence). The sequence was obtained from a woman of 80 years or more with acute or convalescent COVID-19. The J gene is TRBJ2-3, the V gene TRBV27, with 7 bases fitting TRBD2. Sequences were obtained from peripheral blood. CDR3 nucleotides: TGTGCCAGCAGTTTGGGAGGGGCGGGAGATACGCAGTATTTT. Translated, it gives CASSLGGAGDTQYF.